This T cell receptor beta chain was recovered during a study of cytomegalovirus exposure and HLA in healthy donors. General observations from the study: The study labeled under 200 TCR beta chains cytomegalovirus-associated. Exclusion applied to some V segments, including TRBV6-2 and TRBV6-3, as they were indistinguishable.

This clone was detected only a few times. As yet, its antigen is unknown. The PCR was carried out with 60 Vbeta primers and 13 Jbeta primers. Only in-frame clones appear in the TCRdb table, and some are missing; sequencing was by immunoSEQ multiplex PCR. The sample includes roughly 80,000 clones, roughly 70% of them seen just once. The CDR3 extends over 15 amino acids. CDR1 and CDR2 from the germline V gene are SGHRS and YFSETQ. The V segment lost 4 bases and the J segment 0 bases; nucleotides outside the gene matches: 2. V and J are TRBV5-1 and TRBJ2-2; 8 positions match TRBD1. The source is a man in his 60s in good health and CMV-seropositive. The specimen was PBMCs. CDR3 region: CASSVGQANTGELFF. In nucleotides, the CDR3 is TGCGCCAGCAGCGTGGGACAGGCGAACACCGGGGAGCTGTTTTTT.